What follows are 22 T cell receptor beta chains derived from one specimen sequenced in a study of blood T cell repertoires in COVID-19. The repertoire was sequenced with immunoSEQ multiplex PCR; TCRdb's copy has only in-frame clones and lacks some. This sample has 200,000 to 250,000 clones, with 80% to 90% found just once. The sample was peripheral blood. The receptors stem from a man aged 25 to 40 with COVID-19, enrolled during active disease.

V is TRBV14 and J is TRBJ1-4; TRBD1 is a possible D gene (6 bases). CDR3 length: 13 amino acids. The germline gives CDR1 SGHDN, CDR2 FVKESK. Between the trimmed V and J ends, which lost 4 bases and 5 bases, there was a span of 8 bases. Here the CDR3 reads CASSPRGNEKLFF. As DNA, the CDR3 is TGTGCCAGCAGCCCCAGGGGAAATGAAAAACTGTTTTTT.

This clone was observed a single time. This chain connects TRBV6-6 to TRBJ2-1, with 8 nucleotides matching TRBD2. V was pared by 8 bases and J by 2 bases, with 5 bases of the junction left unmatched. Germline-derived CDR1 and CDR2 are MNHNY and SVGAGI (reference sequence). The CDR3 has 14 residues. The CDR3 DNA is TGTGCCAGCCTACTAGCGGAGACCTACAATGAGCAGTTCTTC. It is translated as CASLLAETYNEQFF.

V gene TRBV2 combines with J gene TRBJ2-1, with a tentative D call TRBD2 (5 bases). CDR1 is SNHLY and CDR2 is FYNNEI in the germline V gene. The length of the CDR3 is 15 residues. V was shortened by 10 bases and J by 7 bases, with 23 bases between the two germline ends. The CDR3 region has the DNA TGTGCCACCGATCCATTTCGCGGGTCAAATAATGAGCAGTTCTTC. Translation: CATDPFRGSNNEQFF.

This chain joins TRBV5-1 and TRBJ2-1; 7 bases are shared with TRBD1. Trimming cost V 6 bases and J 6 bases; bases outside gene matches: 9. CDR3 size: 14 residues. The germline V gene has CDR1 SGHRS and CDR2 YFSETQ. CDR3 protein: CASKQGGGFNEQFF. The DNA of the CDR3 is TGCGCCAGCAAGCAAGGGGGCGGATTCAATGAGCAGTTCTTC.

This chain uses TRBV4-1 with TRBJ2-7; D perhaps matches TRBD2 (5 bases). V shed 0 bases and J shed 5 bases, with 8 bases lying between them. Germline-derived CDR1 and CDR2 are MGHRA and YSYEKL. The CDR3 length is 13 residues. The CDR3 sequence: CASSQDTEDEQYF. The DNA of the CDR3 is TGCGCCAGCAGCCAAGATACGGAGGACGAGCAGTACTTC.

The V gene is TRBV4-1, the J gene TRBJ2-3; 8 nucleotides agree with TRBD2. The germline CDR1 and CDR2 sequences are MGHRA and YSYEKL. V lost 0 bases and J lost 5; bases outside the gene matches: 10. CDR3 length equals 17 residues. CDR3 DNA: TGCGCCAGCAGCCAAGATCATGATAGCGGGGTCGGAGATACGCAGTATTTT. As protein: CASSQDHDSGVGDTQYF.

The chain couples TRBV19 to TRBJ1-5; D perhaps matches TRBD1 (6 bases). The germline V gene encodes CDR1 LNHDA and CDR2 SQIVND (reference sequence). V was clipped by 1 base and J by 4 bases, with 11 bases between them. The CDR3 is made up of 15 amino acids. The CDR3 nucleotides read TGTGCCAGTAGTATAGCAACAAGGGGGAATCAGCCCCAGCATTTT. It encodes CASSIATRGNQPQHF.

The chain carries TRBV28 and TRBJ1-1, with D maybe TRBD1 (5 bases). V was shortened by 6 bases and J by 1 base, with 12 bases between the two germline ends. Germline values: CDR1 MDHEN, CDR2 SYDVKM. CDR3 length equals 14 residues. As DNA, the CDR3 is TGTGCCAGCAGACTGGGACTCCGGAACACTGAAGCTTTCTTT. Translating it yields CASRLGLRNTEAFF.

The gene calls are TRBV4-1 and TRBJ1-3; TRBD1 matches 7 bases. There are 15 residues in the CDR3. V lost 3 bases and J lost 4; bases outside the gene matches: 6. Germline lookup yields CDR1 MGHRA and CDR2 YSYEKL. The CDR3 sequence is CASSQRGRAGNTIYF. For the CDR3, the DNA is TGCGCCAGCAGCCAGAGGGGGCGAGCCGGAAACACCATATATTTT.

CDR3: CASSRGGQGNNEQFF. CDR3 coding DNA: TGTGCCAGCAGCCGGGGGGGACAGGGTAACAATGAGCAGTTCTTC. This sequence joins TRBV11-3 and TRBJ2-1; tentative D call: TRBD1 (9 bases). This CDR3 comprises 15 residues. The V end lost 5 bases, the J end lost 5 bases, and 16 bases lay between the germline ends. Per germline, CDR1 SGHNT and CDR2 YENEEA. The full variable domain, completed using reference TRBV11-3 and TRBJ2-1, is EAGVVQSPRYKIIEKKQPVAFWCNPISGHNTLYWYLQNLGQGPELLIRYENEEAVDDSQLPKDRFSAERLKGVDSTLKIQPAELGDSAVYLCASSRGGQGNNEQFFGPGTRLTVL.

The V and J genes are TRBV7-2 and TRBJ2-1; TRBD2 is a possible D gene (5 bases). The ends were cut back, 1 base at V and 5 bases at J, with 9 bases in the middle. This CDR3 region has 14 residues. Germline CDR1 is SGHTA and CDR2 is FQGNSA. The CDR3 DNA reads TGTGCCAGCAGCTTAGGAGGGATCAACAATGAGCAGTTCTTC. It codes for CASSLGGINNEQFF.

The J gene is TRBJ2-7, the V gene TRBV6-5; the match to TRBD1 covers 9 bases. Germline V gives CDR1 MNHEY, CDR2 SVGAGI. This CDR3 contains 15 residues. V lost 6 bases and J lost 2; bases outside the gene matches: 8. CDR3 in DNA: TGTGCCAGCAGCCCCGGACAGGGGCTCCCCTACGAGCAGTACTTC. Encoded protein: CASSPGQGLPYEQYF.

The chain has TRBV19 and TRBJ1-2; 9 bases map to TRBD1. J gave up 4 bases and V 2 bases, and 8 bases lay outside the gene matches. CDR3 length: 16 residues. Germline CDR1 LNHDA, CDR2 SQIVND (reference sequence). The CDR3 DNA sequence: TGTGCCAGTAGTATACGAGACAGGGGGACGGTCTATGGCTACACCTTC. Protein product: CASSIRDRGTVYGYTF.

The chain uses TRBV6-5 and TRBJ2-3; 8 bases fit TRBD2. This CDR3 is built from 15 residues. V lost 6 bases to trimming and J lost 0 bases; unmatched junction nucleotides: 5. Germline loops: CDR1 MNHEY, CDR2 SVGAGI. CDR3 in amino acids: CASRVIAGSTDTQYF. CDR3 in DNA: TGTGCCAGCAGGGTAATAGCGGGGAGCACAGATACGCAGTATTTT.

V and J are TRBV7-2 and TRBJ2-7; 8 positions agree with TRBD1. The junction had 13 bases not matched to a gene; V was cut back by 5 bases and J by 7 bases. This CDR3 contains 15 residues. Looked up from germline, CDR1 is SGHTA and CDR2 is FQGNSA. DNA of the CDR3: TGTGCCAGCAGCGGGGCAGGGGGACAGGTAGTTGAGCAGTACTTC. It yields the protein CASSGAGGQVVEQYF.

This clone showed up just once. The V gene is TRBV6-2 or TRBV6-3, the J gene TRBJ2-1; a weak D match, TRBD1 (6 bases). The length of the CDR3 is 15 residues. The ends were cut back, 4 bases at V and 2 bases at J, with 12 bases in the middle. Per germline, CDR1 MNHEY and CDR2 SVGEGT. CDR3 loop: CASSLPRGTYNEQFF. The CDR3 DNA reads TGTGCCAGCAGTTTGCCCAGGGGTACCTACAATGAGCAGTTCTTC.

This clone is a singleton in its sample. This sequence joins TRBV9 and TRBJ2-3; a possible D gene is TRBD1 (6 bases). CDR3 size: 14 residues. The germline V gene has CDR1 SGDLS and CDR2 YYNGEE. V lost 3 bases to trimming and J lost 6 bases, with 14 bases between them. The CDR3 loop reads CASSDRDNLDTQYF. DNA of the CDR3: TGTGCCAGCAGCGACCGGGACAATCTGGATACGCAGTATTTT.

CDR3 residues: CASSPQGFGRYEQYF. The CDR3, as DNA: TGTGCCAGCAGTCCACAGGGGTTTGGGAGGTACGAGCAGTACTTC. The chain recombines TRBV28 with TRBJ2-7; D is possibly TRBD1 (7 bases). The germline V gene has CDR1 MDHEN and CDR2 SYDVKM. The V and J ends lost 5 bases and 4 bases respectively, with 18 bases between them. The CDR3 consists of 15 residues.

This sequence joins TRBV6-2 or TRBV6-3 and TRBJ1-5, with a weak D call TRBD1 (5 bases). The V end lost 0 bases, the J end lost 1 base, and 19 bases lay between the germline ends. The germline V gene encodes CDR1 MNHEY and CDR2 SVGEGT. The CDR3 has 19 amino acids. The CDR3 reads CASSYSFSDTMVSNQPQHF. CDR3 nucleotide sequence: TGTGCCAGCAGTTACTCCTTTTCGGACACTATGGTCAGCAATCAGCCCCAGCATTTT.

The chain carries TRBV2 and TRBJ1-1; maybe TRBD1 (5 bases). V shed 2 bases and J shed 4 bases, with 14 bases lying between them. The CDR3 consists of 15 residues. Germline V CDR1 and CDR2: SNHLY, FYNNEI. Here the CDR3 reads CASSEFLRGGTEAFF. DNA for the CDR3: TGTGCCAGCAGTGAATTTTTGAGGGGAGGCACTGAAGCTTTCTTT.

CDR3 in amino acids: CASSTDRYEQYF. The DNA for the CDR3 is TGTGCCAGCAGTACGGACAGGTACGAGCAGTACTTC. This chain joins TRBV2 and TRBJ2-7; TRBD1 agrees at 7 bases. The germline gives CDR1 SNHLY, CDR2 FYNNEI. V lost 5 bases, J lost 4 bases, and 2 bases stayed unmatched. This CDR3 is built from 12 residues.

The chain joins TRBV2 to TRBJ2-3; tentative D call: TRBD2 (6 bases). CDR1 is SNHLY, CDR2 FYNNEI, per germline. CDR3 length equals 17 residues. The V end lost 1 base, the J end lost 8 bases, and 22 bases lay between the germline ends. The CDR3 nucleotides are TGTGCCAGCAGTGAAGGTTCACTCTCGGGGGTTCGCGGTACGCAGTATTTT. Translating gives CASSEGSLSGVRGTQYF. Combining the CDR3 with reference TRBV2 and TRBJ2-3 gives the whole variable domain EPEVTQTPSHQVTQMGQEVILRCVPISNHLYFYWYRQILGQKVEFLVSFYNNEISEKSEIFDDQFSVERPDGSNFTLKIRSTKLEDSAMYFCASSEGSLSGVRGTQYFGPGTRLTVL.